These 3 T cell receptor beta chains share one sample of origin, sequenced in a study of blood T cell repertoires in COVID-19. The repertoire was sequenced with immunoSEQ multiplex PCR; TCRdb's copy has only in-frame clones and lacks some. The sample lists 97,000 or so clones; 82% were seen once. The sample was peripheral blood. These receptors originate from a man aged 70-80 years with active or convalescent COVID-19.

V and J are TRBV19 and TRBJ2-3; TRBD2 agrees at 12 bases. The CDR3 loop spans 16 amino acids. Germline CDR1 is LNHDA and CDR2 is SQIVND (reference sequence). Trimming removed 2 bases from V and 0 bases from J; junction bases left unmatched: 0. Here the CDR3 reads CASSILAGGSTDTQYF. CDR3 in DNA: TGTGCCAGTAGTATACTAGCGGGGGGGAGCACAGATACGCAGTATTTT.

The chain is built from TRBV5-1 and TRBJ2-1; D ambiguous. The germline gives CDR1 SGHRS, CDR2 YFSETQ. V was trimmed by 1 base and J by 0 bases, leaving 8 bases between them. This CDR3 has 15 amino acids. The DNA of the CDR3 is TGCGCCAGCAGCTTGCCGGGTTACTCCTACAATGAGCAGTTCTTC. It is translated as CASSLPGYSYNEQFF.

V and J are TRBV6-5 and TRBJ1-4, with D possibly being TRBD1 (6 bases). The length of the CDR3 is 14 residues. Germline CDR1 reads MNHEY; CDR2 reads SVGAGI. V gave up 6 bases and J gave up 8 bases, with 16 bases separating them. The CDR3 region has the DNA TGTGCCAGCAGCCTAACAGGGTATGGAGAAAAACTGTTTTTT. Protein product: CASSLTGYGEKLFF.